Presented here are 23 T cell receptor beta chains from one specimen sequenced in a study. TCRdb passed the 5' RACE reads through MiXCR, listing each CDR3 protein once. This table has 9,500 to 15,000 distinct CDR3 sequences, just over 50% appearing once. Cells sorted as Tregs were CD4+, CD25+ and CD127-/low. The sample consisted of tumor-infiltrating Tregs sorted from the breast tumor. The receptors shown here come from a female donor with breast cancer.

This clonotype was detected a few times. This chain uses TRBV29-1 with TRBJ2-2, with D tentatively TRBD1 (6 bases). CDR1 is SQVTM, CDR2 ANQGSEA, per germline. This CDR3 has 12 amino acids. V was cut by 6 bases and J by 5 bases, with 10 bases left in between. The chain's CDR3 is CSVNRATGELFF. DNA for the CDR3: TGCAGCGTCAACAGGGCTACCGGGGAGCTGTTTTTT.

The chain recombines TRBV20-1 with TRBJ2-3, with D possibly being TRBD2 (5 bases). The CDR3 loop spans 14 amino acids. V was trimmed by 3 bases and J by 7 bases, leaving 17 bases between them. The germline V gene encodes CDR1 DFQATT and CDR2 SNEGSKA (reference sequence). CDR3 in DNA: TGCAGTGCTAGGGATAGGTTGCGGGTTTATACGCAGTATTTT. The encoded protein is CSARDRLRVYTQYF.

This sequence joins TRBV6-5 and TRBJ2-2; 9 nucleotides line up with TRBD2. CDR3 length: 17 amino acids. V gave up 0 bases and J gave up 11 bases; unmatched junction bases: 13. CDR1 and CDR2 from the germline V gene are MNHEY and SVGAGI. CDR3 sequence: CASSYSRLAALVGELFF. For the CDR3, the DNA is TGTGCCAGCAGTTACTCGCGACTAGCGGCACTGGTCGGAGAGCTGTTTTTT.

J is TRBJ2-5 and V is TRBV7-6, with D possibly TRBD1 on 6 matching bases. V was clipped by 5 bases and J by 0 bases, with 13 bases between them. Germline V lookup: CDR1 SGHVS, CDR2 FNYEAQ. The CDR3 has 15 amino acids. DNA for the CDR3: TGTGCCAGCAGCGGCAAAACAGGGAACCAAGAGACCCAGTACTTC. Its translation: CASSGKTGNQETQYF.

V and J are TRBV4-3 and TRBJ1-4; 9 positions agree with TRBD1. Germline V gene data show CDR1 as LGHNA and CDR2 as YSLEER. The CDR3 length is 16 residues. The V and J ends lost 3 bases and 3 bases, in that order; junction bases with no gene match: 5. CDR3 sequence reads: CASSHSGTGPNEKLFF. The CDR3 DNA follows: TGCGCCAGCAGCCATTCGGGGACAGGGCCTAATGAAAAACTGTTTTTT.

V usage is TRBV20-1 and J usage is TRBJ2-5; D unresolved. This CDR3 region has 10 residues. V shed 7 bases and J shed 1 base, with 4 bases lying between them. CDR1 and CDR2 from the germline V gene are DFQATT and SNEGSKA (reference sequence). This CDR3 reads CSVAQETQYF. The CDR3 nucleotides are TGCAGTGTCGCCCAAGAGACCCAGTACTTC.

This clonotype was counted once. This sequence joins TRBV28 and TRBJ2-5; no firm D call. Germline V gives CDR1 MDHEN, CDR2 SYDVKM. Deletions cut 1 base from V and 1 base from J, with 10 bases between. This CDR3 contains 15 residues. The DNA of the CDR3 is TGTGCCAGCAGTTTATTGGTTGGTTCCCAAGAGACCCAGTACTTC. Its protein is CASSLLVGSQETQYF.

The chain uses TRBV11-2 and TRBJ2-5; D gene uncertain. This CDR3 region has 14 residues. The ends were cut back, 4 bases at V and 3 bases at J, with 12 bases in the middle. Germline CDR1 reads SGHAT; CDR2 reads FQNNGV. The CDR3 is CASSSGPQKETQYF. For the CDR3, the DNA is TGTGCCAGCAGCTCCGGCCCCCAAAAAGAGACCCAGTACTTC.

The V call is TRBV4-3, the J call TRBJ1-2; D may be TRBD1 (5 bases). Germline assignment: CDR1 LGHNA and CDR2 YSLEER. The CDR3 contains 18 residues. With 0 bases removed from V and 5 bases from J, the gap between germline ends came to 22 bases. CDR3 DNA sequence: TGCGCCAGCAGCCAAGATTGGGGGAACACAGGTGGGGGATATGGCTACACCTTC. Its protein product is CASSQDWGNTGGGYGYTF.

The V call is TRBV19, the J call TRBJ2-3; D remains ambiguous. CDR3 length: 14 amino acids. Germline V gene lookup returns CDR1 LNHDA and CDR2 SQIVND (reference sequence). Trimming took off 8 bases at V and 0 bases at J, with 12 bases between the two ends. CDR3 DNA: TGTGCCAGTGGAGAGCAGTCCAGCACAGATACGCAGTATTTT. Its translation: CASGEQSSTDTQYF.

This chain uses TRBV29-1 with TRBJ1-1; D is perhaps TRBD1 (5 bases). Germline V CDR1 and CDR2: SQVTM, ANQGSEA. This CDR3 has 14 residues. V shed 7 bases and J shed 1 base, with 16 bases lying between them. CDR3 amino acids: CSGGLRSSNTEAFF. CDR3 bases: TGCAGCGGGGGCTTGAGGAGCTCGAACACTGAAGCTTTCTTT. Drawing the rest from reference TRBV29-1 and TRBJ1-1, the complete variable domain is SAVISQKPSRDICQRGTSLTIQCQVDSQVTMMFWYRQQPGQSLTLIATANQGSEATYESGFVIDKFPISRPNLTFSTLTVSNMSPEDSSIYLCSGGLRSSNTEAFFGQGTRLTVV.

The sample holds a few counts of this clonotype. The CDR3 bases are TGTGCTAGTACTACAGGGACCCGGGGCTACACCTTC. As protein: CASTTGTRGYTF. The chain has TRBV7-2 and TRBJ1-2; D may be TRBD1 (6 bases). The CDR3 is 12 amino acids. CDR1 is SGHTA, CDR2 FQGNSA, per germline.

This chain uses TRBV12-3 or TRBV12-4 with TRBJ2-1; 8 bases match TRBD2. The CDR3 is made up of 13 amino acids. DNA of the CDR3: TGTGCTACGAAAGCGGGAGTAAATCATGAGCAGTTCTTC. Translated: CATKAGVNHEQFF.

The chain joins TRBV2 to TRBJ2-7; D remains unclear. Trimming removed 2 bases from V and 6 bases from J, with 5 bases in between. The CDR3 totals 11 residues. Germline V gene lookup returns CDR1 SNHLY and CDR2 FYNNEI. The DNA for the CDR3 is TGTGCCAGCAGTGAATCTGGCGAGCAGTACTTC. Translated: CASSESGEQYF. Full variable domain (missing parts from reference TRBV2 and TRBJ2-7): EPEVTQTPSHQVTQMGQEVILRCVPISNHLYFYWYRQILGQKVEFLVSFYNNEISEKSEIFDDQFSVERPDGSNFTLKIRSTKLEDSAMYFCASSESGEQYFGPGTRLTVT.

This clonotype was observed a handful of times. The chain joins TRBV29-1 to TRBJ2-3; D not certain. The CDR3 is 11 amino acids. Germline CDR1 and CDR2: SQVTM and ANQGSEA. V lost 5 bases and J lost 4, with 7 bases in between. The CDR3 loop reads CSVRSADTQYF. The CDR3 DNA reads as TGCAGCGTTCGATCGGCAGATACGCAGTATTTT.

To note about this clonotype: Being one base from a much bigger clone, this may be a read error. This chain links TRBV12-3 or TRBV12-4 with TRBJ2-5; the D gene is possibly TRBD1 (7 bases). This CDR3 is 14 amino acids long. V shed 6 bases and J shed 5 bases, with 16 bases lying between them. CDR3 nucleotides: TGTGCCAGCAGAGCGCAGGGGGGCGTGGAGACCCAGTACTTC. Translated, it gives CASRAQGGVETQYF.

The chain uses TRBV5-1 and TRBJ2-3, with TRBD2 matching over 14 bases. Trimming at V came to 1 base and at J to 4 bases, leaving 2 bases not matched to a gene. This CDR3 is built from 16 residues. Germline CDR1 reads SGHRS; CDR2 reads YFSETQ. CDR3 nucleotide sequence: TGCGCCAGCAGCTTGACGGGACTAGCGGGAGCAGATACGCAGTATTTT. Its protein product is CASSLTGLAGADTQYF.

This clonotype is medium-sized within its sample. J is TRBJ1-5 and V is TRBV12-3 or TRBV12-4, with D possibly being TRBD1 (6 bases). This CDR3 has 15 amino acids. Deletions cut 3 bases from V and 5 bases from J, with 14 bases between. CDR3 DNA: TGTGCCAGCAGTTTTGCGGGGGGCCCCCATCAGCCCCAGCATTTT. Translated: CASSFAGGPHQPQHF.

V gene TRBV6-5 combines with J gene TRBJ1-1, with 7 bases that match TRBD1. The CDR3 is 13 amino acids. The ends lost 6 bases at V and 10 bases at J; junction bases unmatched: 11. CDR1 is MNHEY and CDR2 is SVGAGI in the germline V gene. CDR3 sequence: CASSRPATGRAFF. The CDR3 DNA is TGTGCCAGCAGCCGACCCGCGACAGGGCGAGCTTTCTTT.

In regard to this clonotype: A much more abundant neighbour one base away suggests this may be a read error. The final CDR3 position lacks the conserved phenylalanine or tryptophan, pointing to a likely read error. The CDR3 DNA reads TGCAGCGTCCGCCGGAGACAGGGGACCATGAACACTGAAGCTTTCCTT. It is translated as CSVRRRQGTMNTEAFL. The rearrangement uses TRBV29-1 and TRBJ1-1, with TRBD1 identical over 8 bases. CDR3 length equals 16 residues. The V segment lost 6 bases and the J segment 0 bases; nucleotides outside the gene matches: 12. Germline CDR1 and CDR2: SQVTM and ANQGSEA.

This chain joins TRBV9 and TRBJ2-1, with 8 nucleotides matching TRBD2. The CDR3 is 14 residues long. CDR1 and CDR2 (germline): SGDLS, YYNGEE. Germline trimming cut 4 bases from V and 9 bases from J; bases unmatched to any gene: 9. CDR3 nucleotides: TGTGCCAGCAGCAAAGAGCGGGAGTGGGGTGAGCAGTTCTTC. Encoded protein: CASSKEREWGEQFF.

This clonotype turned up a few times. The rearrangement joins TRBV20-1 to TRBJ2-3; 8 bases map to TRBD2. The V and J ends lost 1 base and 1 base, in that order; junction bases with no gene match: 4. Germline V gene data show CDR1 as DFQATT and CDR2 as SNEGSKA (reference sequence). CDR3 length: 15 amino acids. The CDR3 loop is CSARASGSGTDTQYF. DNA for the CDR3: TGCAGTGCTAGAGCCAGCGGGAGTGGCACAGATACGCAGTATTTT.

This clonotype was observed a few times. The rearrangement uses TRBV6-2 or TRBV6-3 and TRBJ1-2; D perhaps matches TRBD1 (5 bases). The CDR3 loop spans 12 amino acids. Germline V gene lookup returns CDR1 MNHEY and CDR2 SVGEGT. Trimming stripped 4 bases from V and 4 bases from J, with 7 bases between. The CDR3: CASSWGGYGYTF. CDR3 bases: TGTGCCAGCAGTTGGGGCGGCTATGGCTACACCTTC.